These 17 T cell receptor beta chains originate from one sample sequenced in a study of identical twins. TCRdb reprocessed the 5' RACE reads via MiXCR and lists one record per CDR3 protein. The sample shows some 900,000 distinct CDR3 sequences, roughly an eighth of them seen only once. These sequences were also reported in another study, on yellow fever vaccine responses in identical twins.

Sequenced: PBMCs. The receptors were gathered from a woman aged 18-30 years in good health.

In DNA, the CDR3 is TGTGCCACCAGTTCGGACTTGGATGAGCAGTTCTTC. Translation: CATSSDLDEQFF. The rearrangement uses TRBV24-1 and TRBJ2-1, with D possibly TRBD2 on 5 matching bases. The length of the CDR3 is 12 residues. Germline values: CDR1 KGHDR, CDR2 SFDVKD. With 6 bases removed from V and 8 bases from J, the gap between germline ends came to 10 bases.

The chain uses TRBV7-9 and TRBJ2-3, with TRBD1 matching 7 bases. Trimming cost V 5 bases and J 5 bases; bases outside gene matches: 4. The germline V gene encodes CDR1 SEHNR and CDR2 FQNEAQ (reference sequence). The CDR3 totals 13 residues. The CDR3 protein is CASSIPGGDTQYF. CDR3 in DNA: TGTGCCAGCAGCATCCCAGGGGGAGATACGCAGTATTTT.

There are a few counts of this clonotype. The J gene is TRBJ2-7, the V gene TRBV28; D gene ambiguous. Looked up from germline, CDR1 is MDHEN and CDR2 is SYDVKM. CDR3 length: 13 residues. V was clipped by 7 bases and J by 0 bases, with 10 bases between them. CDR3 region: CASIGRSSYEQYV. CDR3 coding DNA: TGTGCCAGCATCGGACGAAGCTCCTACGAGCAGTACGTC.

This rearrangement joins TRBV19 to TRBJ2-5; unclear D gene. Trimming pared 5 bases from V and 2 bases from J, leaving 6 bases between. There are 12 residues in the CDR3. The germline CDR1 and CDR2 sequences are LNHDA and SQIVND (reference sequence). The CDR3 loop is CASSSQQETQYF. The CDR3, as DNA: TGTGCCAGTAGTTCACAGCAAGAGACCCAGTACTTC.

This clonotype has at least ten counts. The chain carries TRBV5-1 and TRBJ1-1; 8 bases map to TRBD1. Germline CDR1 and CDR2: SGHRS and YFSETQ. The CDR3 runs to 15 residues. The junction had 6 bases not matched to a gene; V was cut back by 0 bases and J by 5 bases. CDR3 sequence: CASSLAGGGRTEAFF. DNA for the CDR3: TGCGCCAGCAGCTTGGCAGGGGGCGGACGGACTGAAGCTTTCTTT.

The table lists this clonotype with a few counts. The chain has TRBV20-1 and TRBJ1-6; D gene uncertain. This CDR3 comprises 17 residues. Trimming removed 0 bases at V and 0 bases at J, with 12 bases between. The germline gives CDR1 DFQATT, CDR2 SNEGSKA (reference sequence). The CDR3 sequence is CSARDHNFSSYNSPLHF. The CDR3 nucleotides are TGCAGTGCTAGAGATCATAACTTTAGCTCCTATAATTCACCCCTCCACTTT.

In nucleotides, the CDR3 is TGCAGTGCTAGAGAACCGGGACAGGGATACAATGAGCAGTTCTTC. This translates into CSAREPGQGYNEQFF. The rearrangement links TRBV20-1 to TRBJ2-1, with TRBD1 identical over 9 bases. The germline V gene encodes CDR1 DFQATT and CDR2 SNEGSKA (reference sequence). The V gene end was trimmed by 0 bases and the J gene end by 4 bases; junction bases not matched to a gene: 4. The CDR3 consists of 15 residues.

The genes are TRBV5-1 and TRBJ2-7; a weak D match, TRBD2 (7 bases). The germline V and J ends were trimmed by 2 bases and 2 bases, with 14 bases remaining between them. The germline V gene encodes CDR1 SGHRS and CDR2 YFSETQ. There are 15 residues in the CDR3. The CDR3 spells CASSLGGGVAYEQYF. DNA for the CDR3: TGCGCCAGCAGCTTAGGAGGGGGGGTCGCCTACGAGCAGTACTTC. The whole variable domain, remainder taken from reference TRBV5-1 and TRBJ2-7, is KAGVTQTPRYLIKTRGQQVTLSCSPISGHRSVSWYQQTPGQGLQFLFEYFSETQRNKGNFPGRFSGRQFSNSRSEMNVSTLELGDSALYLCASSLGGGVAYEQYFGPGTRLTVT.

This clonotype was detected many times. J is TRBJ2-1 and V is TRBV24-1; D might be TRBD2 (6 bases). The germline V gene encodes CDR1 KGHDR and CDR2 SFDVKD. V dropped 1 base and J dropped 6 bases, with 12 bases sitting between them. CDR3 length: 15 residues. CDR3 bases: TGTGCCACCAGTGATTTTCGCGCGGGACTCAATGAGCAGTTCTTC. Translated, it gives CATSDFRAGLNEQFF.

The chain combines TRBV5-1 with TRBJ2-5; 7 positions agree with TRBD2. Trimming at V came to 2 bases and at J to 4 bases, leaving 5 bases not matched to a gene. The CDR3 contains 14 residues. The germline V gene encodes CDR1 SGHRS and CDR2 YFSETQ. CDR3 sequence (DNA): TGCGCCAGCAGCTTCGCGGGAGAGGGAGAGACCCAGTACTTC. Its protein is CASSFAGEGETQYF.

The table lists this clonotype with a few counts. This chain uses TRBV4-1 with TRBJ2-7, with no clear D. This CDR3 region has 15 residues. CDR1 MGHRA and CDR2 YSYEKL come from the germline V gene. V lost 0 bases and J lost 0, with 9 bases in between. CDR3 nucleotide sequence: TGCGCCAGCAGCCAAGATCCGACAATCTCCTACGAGCAGTACTTC. This gives the protein CASSQDPTISYEQYF.

This sequence joins TRBV24-1 and TRBJ2-1, with TRBD2 matching over 12 bases. The CDR3 has 15 residues. Germline V gene sequence: CDR1 KGHDR, CDR2 SFDVKD. The V and J ends lost 7 bases and 4 bases, in that order; junction bases with no gene match: 4. CDR3 in DNA: TGTGCCACCAGCCCTAGCGGGAGGGGTTACAATGAGCAGTTCTTC. Translation: CATSPSGRGYNEQFF.

This clonotype showed up just a few times. V usage is TRBV5-1 and J usage is TRBJ2-5, with D possibly being TRBD1 or TRBD2 (5 bases each). The V gene's germline CDR1 is SGHRS and CDR2 YFSETQ. Trimming shortened V by 4 bases and J by 5 bases, and 18 bases separated the two germline ends. This CDR3 has 15 amino acids. CDR3 sequence reads: CASSKGPSGHETQYF. CDR3 DNA: TGCGCCAGCAGCAAGGGACCCTCGGGGCACGAGACCCAGTACTTC.

The chain employs TRBV12-5 and TRBJ2-4; 7 bases are shared with TRBD2. Germline CDR1 is LGHNT and CDR2 is FRNRAP. The CDR3 has 16 amino acids. V was pared by 6 bases and J by 0 bases, with 8 bases of the junction left unmatched. The CDR3 is CASGRASGLAKNIQYF. CDR3 nucleotides: TGTGCTAGTGGCCGAGCTAGCGGATTAGCCAAAAACATTCAGTACTTC.

This clonotype was seen repeatedly, ten times or more. The chain combines TRBV5-1 with TRBJ1-1; 8 nucleotides agree with TRBD1. Germline lookup yields CDR1 SGHRS and CDR2 YFSETQ. The CDR3 length is 15 residues. Trimming removed 0 bases from V and 4 bases from J; junction bases left unmatched: 5. The CDR3 DNA follows: TGCGCCAGCAGCTTGGTCCACAGGGGGAGCACTGAAGCTTTCTTT. The encoded protein is CASSLVHRGSTEAFF.

This clonotype has more than one count but fewer than ten. The rearrangement uses TRBV7-2 and TRBJ2-3; 7 bases line up with TRBD1. The CDR3 sequence is 17 residues long. Trimming removed 5 bases from V and 1 base from J; junction bases left unmatched: 12. Germline CDR1 reads SGHTA; CDR2 reads FQGNSA. The CDR3 is CASSPRRQGRGTDTQYF. For the CDR3, the DNA is TGTGCCAGCAGCCCACGTCGACAGGGAAGGGGCACAGATACGCAGTATTTT.

This clonotype occurred a few times. The V call is TRBV3-1, the J call TRBJ2-1; TRBD2 matches at 11 bases. V lost 0 bases to trimming and J lost 5 bases; unmatched junction nucleotides: 6. CDR3 length: 17 amino acids. The germline CDR1 and CDR2 sequences are LGHDT and YNNKEL (reference sequence). CDR3 nucleotide sequence: TGTGCCAGCAGCCAAGAAGGGGGGACTAGCGGACACAATGAGCAGTTCTTC. Translating it yields CASSQEGGTSGHNEQFF.